This T cell receptor (beta chain) was captured by sequencing in a study of blood T cell repertoires in COVID-19. Authors' processing steps: Amplification of reference gene primers was used by the study to estimate nucleated cell counts. Generated by immunoSEQ multiplex PCR, the TCRdb table keeps only in-frame clones and is missing some. V, J and clone size are those of that table, while D and trimming were read from the DNA. The table lists under 450,000 clones, approximately 88% of them singletons. Germline lookup yields CDR1 SGHRS and CDR2 YFSETQ. CDR3 size: 13 residues. With 5 bases removed from V and 2 bases from J, the gap between germline ends came to 10 bases.

The V and J genes are TRBV5-1 and TRBJ1-1, with TRBD1 as a possible D gene (5 bases). Material: peripheral blood. The TCR was taken from a woman between 45 and 60 years old with COVID-19, enrolled during active disease. The CDR3 region has the DNA TGCGCCAGCAGACCGGGGGGTAACACTGAAGCTTTCTTT. It translates to CASRPGGNTEAFF.